These 5 T cell receptor beta chains were sequenced from one sample in a study of T cells in Graves' hyperthyroidism and ophthalmopathy. Amplification yielded TCR beta CDR3 regions, with RNA transcripts as the source. TCR CDR3 underwent first-round RT-PCR with the HTBI primer set. TCRdb ran MiXCR on the multiplex PCR reads and lists one entry per CDR3 protein. The repertoire holds about 560,000 distinct CDR3 sequences, roughly a sixth seen once, with approximately 20% in the top ten. Sequenced sample: blood. These receptors all stem from a woman aged 18-30 years with Graves' hyperthyroidism.

This clonotype showed up just a few times. V and J are TRBV28 and TRBJ1-5; TRBD1 is a possible D gene (5 bases). The germline V gene encodes CDR1 MDHEN and CDR2 SYDVKM. The CDR3 has 16 residues. V lost 6 bases and J lost 4, with 19 bases in between. CDR3 nucleotide sequence: TGTGCCAGCAGCCGACGGGACGGACGATTTAATCAGCCCCAGCATTTT. Translation gives CASSRRDGRFNQPQHF.

This clonotype occurred many times. J is TRBJ2-4 and V is TRBV12-3 or TRBV12-4, with D unresolved. The V gene lost 5 bases and the J gene lost 13 bases, with 15 bases spanning the gap. CDR3 length equals 12 residues. The CDR3 DNA is TGTGCCAGCAGTCCCCAATTCCCCCTACAGTACTTC. Protein product: CASSPQFPLQYF.

This clonotype was counted many times. Its ends do not fully match the called genes, so a read error is possible. The chain combines TRBV7-2 with TRBJ2-7, with D possibly being TRBD2 (5 bases). The CDR3 is 15 residues long. Germline V gene lookup returns CDR1 SGHTA and CDR2 FQGNSA. The CDR3 loop is CASSIARLAVYEQYF. The CDR3 nucleotides read TGTGCCAGCAGCATAGCACGGCTAGCAGTCTACGAGCAGTACTTC.

The rearrangement joins TRBV2 to TRBJ2-7; 11 positions agree with TRBD1. The germline gives CDR1 SNHLY, CDR2 FYNNEI. The V and J ends lost 6 bases and 5 bases, in that order; junction bases with no gene match: 9. The CDR3 covers 15 residues. The CDR3 bases are TGTGCCAGCAGAACCGGGACAGGGGGGAGAAACGAGCAGTACTTC. The encoded protein is CASRTGTGGRNEQYF.

A few counts support this clonotype. CDR3 coding DNA: TGCAGTGCTAGAACGGCTAGCGGGGTAGGAGAGCAGTTCTTC. It encodes CSARTASGVGEQFF. The rearrangement joins TRBV20-1 to TRBJ2-1; 9 positions match TRBD2. The length of the CDR3 is 14 residues. Germline CDR1 reads DFQATT; CDR2 reads SNEGSKA (reference sequence). With 2 bases clipped from V and 10 bases from J, the junction kept 9 bases outside the gene matches.